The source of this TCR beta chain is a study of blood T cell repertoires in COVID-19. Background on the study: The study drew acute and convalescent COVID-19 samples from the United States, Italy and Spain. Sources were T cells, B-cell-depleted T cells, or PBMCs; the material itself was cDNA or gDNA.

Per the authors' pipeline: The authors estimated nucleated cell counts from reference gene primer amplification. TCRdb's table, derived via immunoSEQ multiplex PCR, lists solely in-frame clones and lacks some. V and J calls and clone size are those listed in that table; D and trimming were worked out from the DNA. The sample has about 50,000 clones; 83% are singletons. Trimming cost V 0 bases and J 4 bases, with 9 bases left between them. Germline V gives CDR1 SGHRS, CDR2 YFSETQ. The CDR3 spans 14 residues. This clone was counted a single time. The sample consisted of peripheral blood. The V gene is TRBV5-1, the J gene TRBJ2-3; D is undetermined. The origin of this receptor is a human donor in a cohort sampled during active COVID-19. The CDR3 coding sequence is TGCGCCAGCAGCTTGGCTGCATCAGCAGATACGCAGTATTTT. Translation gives CASSLAASADTQYF.